This TCR beta chain came from a study of human T cells and chemical hapten exposure (dated by TCRdb to 2020 to 2022). With respect to the entire study: For sensitization, 2% DPC in acetone was applied to a 2 cm by 2 cm area of upper inner arm skin. Throughout the roughly 24-week study period, patients were also given weekly therapeutic DPC doses on the scalp. Patch testing on the upper back used Finn chambers containing 0.01% DPC, with scoring done after 6 days according to International Contact Dermatitis Research Group standards. Blood samples were taken from patients before sensitization (week 0) and at 2, 6 and about 24 weeks after DPC sensitization. Blood for TCR sequencing was provided by twenty-nine alopecia patients at one to four time points (pre-sensitization, 2, 6 and 24 weeks). Peripheral blood TCR repertoire changes were tracked in vivo in alopecia patients during primary and secondary sensitization to the hapten diphenylcyclopropenone (DPC). Alopecia areata with under or over 50% scalp involvement, alopecia totalis and alopecia universalis were represented in the patient cohort, which was mostly female. The libraries were sequenced as a pool, and the TCR yield per sample differed mostly because of small variations in library volumes within the pool. From each blood RNA sample, both TCR alpha and TCR beta chains were sequenced.

Comments on this clonotype: Its specific antigen is unknown. No clone much larger than this one lies a single base away; base qualities are absent.

Reading the label with the study, this specimen's time point is: patch test 3, about 24 weeks after DPC sensitization. Per the publication, the treatment or condition label means: therapeutic diphenylcyclopropenone sensitization with weekly scalp DPC. Total RNA was extracted from unfractionated whole blood collected in Tempus Blood RNA tubes. Blood at each patch-test visit was drawn before the patch test was applied. Patients were eligible if aged 18 to 70, diagnosed with alopecia and judged suitable for DPC therapy, and pregnant patients were excluded. Receptor libraries were prepared by RACE. The reads were generated on a NextSeq 500. During library preparation, unique molecular identifiers were attached to individual cDNA molecules so that TCRs could be counted in a quantitative, reproducible way. For the original study's pipeline: A median of roughly 98,000 TCRs per sample was observed, with a range of about 20,000 to 750,000. The Decombinator software suite was used to annotate V, J and CDR3 in the TCR reads. For the PS versus PT1 abundance plots, all samples were subsampled to the same number of TCRs (28,000). Expanded TCRs were defined as absent before sensitization and observed at least eight times at the 2-week time point. TCRdb reprocessed the public reads (quality trimming at Q25 with fastp, clone calling with MiXCR) and kept in-frame beta chains. Each entry merges the rows of one CDR3 protein and shows their most common DNA and genes. The V and J calls come from TCRdb's annotation, not from the publication. The sample includes over 30,000 distinct CDR3 sequences, with 8% to 9.5% observed a single time. The ten largest account for roughly 25% of the sample.

The paper's findings and limits, for the study overall: A positive correlation was found between the number of PT1 expanded TCRs and patch test score, with significance reached at thresholds 8, 16 and 32 but not 4. DPC sensitization did not change the number of TCRs with a frequency above 1 in 1000, and there was no evidence of changes in global repertoire structure. Expanded TCRs formed significantly more large CDR3 similarity clusters than pre-sensitization or healthy control sets, consistent with antigen-driven responses. All patients had alopecia, a presumed autoimmune disease, so their immune response might differ from that of healthy individuals. Repeated subsampling changed both the strength of the expansion versus patch-test correlation and the threshold at which the correlation became significant.

A distance of 7 bases separates the germline ends of V and J, which lose 2 bases and 4 bases respectively. Per the germline V gene (reference sequence), LGHDT is the CDR1 and YNNKEL is the CDR2. The CDR3 runs 13 amino acids, cysteine and phenylalanine included. Just CDR3 DNA is preserved here, 39 bases in frame from base 1. The rearranged segments are TRBV3-1 and TRBJ2-3; tentative D gene TRBD2, with 5 bases matching. The specimen comprised whole blood, sampled in connection with sensitization to the hapten diphenylcyclopropenone (DPC). The receptor was derived from a middle-aged man with alopecia areata. Some clones in this sample may be carry-over from other donors' samples. CDR3 loop: CASSQRGSDTQYF. The base sequence is TGTGCCAGCAGCCAACGGGGTTCAGATACGCAGTATTTT.